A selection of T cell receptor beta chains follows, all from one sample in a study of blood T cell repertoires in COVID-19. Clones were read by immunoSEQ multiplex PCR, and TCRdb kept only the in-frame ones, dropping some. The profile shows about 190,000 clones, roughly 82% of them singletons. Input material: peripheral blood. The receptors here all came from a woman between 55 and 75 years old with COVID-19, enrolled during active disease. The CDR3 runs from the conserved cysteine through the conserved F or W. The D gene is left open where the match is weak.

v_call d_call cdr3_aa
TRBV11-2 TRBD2 CASSPGLAGSSYNEQFF
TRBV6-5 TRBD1 CATGTNEKLFF
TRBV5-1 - CASSLVADYGYTF
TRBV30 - CAWGPSSYEQYF
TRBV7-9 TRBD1 CASMTGAINYGYTF
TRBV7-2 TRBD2 CASSWGMGLAGGRETQYF
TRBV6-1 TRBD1 CASGATGIWDTEAFF
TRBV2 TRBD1 CASRGDRGGVNTEAFF
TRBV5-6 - CASSLGTETDTQYF
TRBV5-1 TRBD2 CASSLRLAGGPQETQYF
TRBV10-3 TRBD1 CAISSTGNDEQYF
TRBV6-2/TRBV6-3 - CASSPLLVAPHEQFF
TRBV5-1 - CASSLEVPEGTEAFF
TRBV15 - CATSRDRVYGYTF
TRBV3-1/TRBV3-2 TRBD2 CASSPGLGGGAIDTQYF
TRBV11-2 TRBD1 CASSLRGTSNQPQHF
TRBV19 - CASSNTVNTEAFF
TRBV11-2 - CASSPRTFAPGANVLTF
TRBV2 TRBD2 CASSPRGGAGETQYF
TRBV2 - CASSMNSNTEAFF
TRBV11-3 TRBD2 CASSLDPLRAGDPDTQYF
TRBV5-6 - CASSLGLRALDEQFF
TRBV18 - CASSPRGSSTDTQYF
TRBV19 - CASSAQGISYGYTF
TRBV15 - CATSSFLSGNTIYF
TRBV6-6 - CASSPLGLDMGETQYF
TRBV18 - CASSPRDTPSGELFF
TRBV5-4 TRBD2 CASSLDGGGETQYF